This T cell receptor beta chain was sequenced in a study of blood T cell repertoires in COVID-19. About the research overall: COVID-19 samples collected from the United States, Italy and Spain covered acute and convalescent phases. PBMCs, B-cell-depleted T cells, or T cells provided the cDNA or gDNA that made up the material.

In the study's own analysis: Nucleated cell counts were estimated from reference gene primer amplification. Assay: immunoSEQ multiplex PCR; the TCRdb copy retains only in-frame clones and omits some. V and J calls and clone size follow that table, whereas D and trimming were derived from the DNA. The data show roughly 140,000 clones, 84% seen once. This CDR3 spans 17 amino acids. V gave up 0 bases and J gave up 1 base; unmatched junction bases: 7. Germline lookup yields CDR1 SGHRS and CDR2 YFSETQ. This sequence originates from a woman aged 45-60 years with acute or convalescent COVID-19. Sample: peripheral blood. This chain links TRBV5-1 with TRBJ2-5; 9 bases align to TRBD2. The CDR3: CASSLGVAAGGQETQYF. CDR3 nucleotide sequence: TGCGCCAGCAGCTTGGGAGTTGCAGCGGGGGGCCAAGAGACCCAGTACTTC.